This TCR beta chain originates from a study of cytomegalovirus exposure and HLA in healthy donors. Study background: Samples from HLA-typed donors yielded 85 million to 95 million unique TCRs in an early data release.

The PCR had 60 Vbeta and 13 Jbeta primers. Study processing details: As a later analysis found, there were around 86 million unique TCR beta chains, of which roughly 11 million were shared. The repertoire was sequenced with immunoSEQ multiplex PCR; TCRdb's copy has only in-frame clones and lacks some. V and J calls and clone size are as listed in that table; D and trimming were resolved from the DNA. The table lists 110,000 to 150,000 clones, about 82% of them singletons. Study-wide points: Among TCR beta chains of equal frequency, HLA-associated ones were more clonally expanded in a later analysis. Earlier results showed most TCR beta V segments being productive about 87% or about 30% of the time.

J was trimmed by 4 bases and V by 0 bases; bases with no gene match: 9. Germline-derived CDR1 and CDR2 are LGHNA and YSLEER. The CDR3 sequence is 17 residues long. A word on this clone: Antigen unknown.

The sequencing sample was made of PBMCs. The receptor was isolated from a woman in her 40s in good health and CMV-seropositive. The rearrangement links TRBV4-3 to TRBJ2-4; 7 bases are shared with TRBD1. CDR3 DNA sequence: TGCGCCAGCAGCCAAGACTCTAGACAGGGAACTAAAAACATTCAGTACTTC. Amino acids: CASSQDSRQGTKNIQYF.